The 18 T cell receptor beta chains below come from one sample, sequenced in a study of T cell clonotyping in hematopoietic cell transplantation (TCRdb year 2021). The sample's time point label, in plain terms: recipient sample about 28 days before transplant, after cytoreduction. Library preparation used the immunoSEQ multiplex PCR assay. Held by TCRdb, this immuneACCESS table contains in-frame sequences only and omits some clones. Under half of the omission traces to an unresolved V gene where checked; the cause of the rest is unknown. The sample table lists tens of thousands of clones, roughly 90% of them with a count of one. The ten largest clones add up to about 3.7% of the sample. Sample: peripheral blood mononuclear cells, taken before stem cell transplant. These receptors all come from a man between 18 and 29 years old with biphenotypic leukemia. Some clones in this sample may be carry-over from other donors' samples.

V gene TRBV2 combines with J gene TRBJ2-5; 11 bases fit TRBD2. Germline-derived CDR1 and CDR2 are SNHLY and FYNNEI. V was pared by 7 bases and J by 5 bases, with 6 bases of the junction left unmatched. The CDR3 consists of 14 residues. CDR3 nucleotide sequence: TGTGCCAGCACTCGTAGCGGGGGGGAGGAGACCCAGTACTTC. Residues: CASTRSGGEETQYF.

This clone has only one observation. V is TRBV13 and J is TRBJ1-2; D is possibly TRBD1 (5 bases). Germline CDR1 PRHDT, CDR2 FYEKMQ (reference sequence). V lost 5 bases and J 4 bases, leaving 11 bases between the germline ends. The CDR3 runs 13 residues. CDR3 amino acids: CASSVTGAYGYTF. The CDR3 DNA is TGTGCCAGCAGCGTAACCGGGGCCTATGGCTACACCTTC.

This clone appeared a single time. The gene calls are TRBV13 and TRBJ2-7; 7 nucleotides align to TRBD1. With 4 bases clipped from V and 6 bases from J, the junction kept 12 bases outside the gene matches. Germline lookup yields CDR1 PRHDT and CDR2 FYEKMQ (reference sequence). This CDR3 comprises 15 residues. This CDR3 reads CASSSDLFRDSEQYF. The DNA for the CDR3 is TGTGCCAGCAGCTCGGATCTTTTCCGGGACAGCGAGCAGTACTTC.

This chain uses TRBV5-6 with TRBJ1-5; D call uncertain. Deletions cut 0 bases from V and 6 bases from J, with 7 bases between. The CDR3 has 13 residues. Looked up from germline, CDR1 is SGHDT and CDR2 is YYEEEE. CDR3 nucleotides: TGTGCCAGCAGCTTGGCCTTAAGTCAGCCCCAGCATTTT. Translation: CASSLALSQPQHF.

The chain recombines TRBV6-5 with TRBJ1-1; 7 bases fit TRBD1. The V gene end was trimmed by 6 bases and the J gene end by 1 base; junction bases not matched to a gene: 5. The germline V gene has CDR1 MNHEY and CDR2 SVGAGI. The CDR3 sequence is 14 residues long. The CDR3 sequence: CASRSGGGNTEAFF. For the CDR3, the DNA is TGTGCCAGCAGATCAGGGGGAGGGAACACTGAAGCTTTCTTT.

The V call is TRBV6-1, the J call TRBJ1-1; 7 nucleotides align to TRBD1. With V trimmed by 0 bases and J by 6 bases, 4 bases remained unmatched. CDR1 and CDR2 from the germline V gene are MNHNS and SASEGT. The CDR3 consists of 14 residues. The DNA for the CDR3 is TGTGCCAGCAGTGAAGCTTGGAGGGGGCCTGAAGCTTTCTTT. The encoded protein is CASSEAWRGPEAFF.

The chain is built from TRBV19 and TRBJ2-6, with D unclear. This CDR3 contains 16 residues. V lost 3 bases to trimming and J lost 1 base, with 10 bases between them. From germline, CDR1 is LNHDA and CDR2 SQIVND (reference sequence). CDR3 sequence reads: CASSIPGQSGANVLTF. The CDR3 DNA reads as TGTGCCAGTAGTATCCCTGGGCAGTCTGGGGCCAACGTCCTGACTTTC.

The CDR3 loop is CASSLGFVYSYEQYF. As DNA, the CDR3 is TGTGCCAGCAGCTTAGGGTTTGTCTACTCCTACGAGCAGTACTTC. This sequence joins TRBV7-2 and TRBJ2-7; D is undetermined. The CDR3 has 15 residues. The ends were cut back, 1 base at V and 0 bases at J, with 10 bases in the middle. Germline V gene sequence: CDR1 SGHTA, CDR2 FQGNSA.

This rearrangement joins TRBV4-1 to TRBJ2-1; 11 bases are a match to TRBD2. V lost 1 base to trimming and J lost 4 bases; unmatched junction nucleotides: 3. The V gene's germline CDR1 is MGHRA and CDR2 YSYEKL. The CDR3 totals 16 residues. The CDR3 here is CASSQVRTSGYNEQFF. CDR3 nucleotide sequence: TGCGCCAGCAGCCAAGTCCGGACTAGCGGGTACAATGAGCAGTTCTTC.

The V and J genes are TRBV5-6 and TRBJ2-7; the D is unclear. The CDR3 runs to 11 residues. Germline V lookup: CDR1 SGHDT, CDR2 YYEEEE. Trimming took 4 bases from V and 3 from J, leaving 5 bases between them. This chain's CDR3 is CASSINYEQYF. The CDR3 region has the DNA TGTGCCAGCAGCATTAACTACGAGCAGTACTTC.

The chain couples TRBV10-1 to TRBJ2-2; 9 bases line up with TRBD1. After removal of 3 bases from V and 5 bases from J, the junction contained 13 bases not matched to a gene. Germline V gene data show CDR1 as WNHNN and CDR2 as SYGVQD (reference sequence). The CDR3 extends over 18 amino acids. The chain's CDR3 is CASSDSGTGTKGTGELFF. The CDR3 bases are TGCGCCAGCAGTGACAGTGGGACAGGGACAAAGGGGACCGGGGAGCTGTTTTTT.

V gene TRBV29-1 combines with J gene TRBJ2-3, with D hard to call. Germline CDR1 reads SQVTM; CDR2 reads ANQGSEA. V was cut by 8 bases and J by 0 bases, with 9 bases left in between. This CDR3 has 12 residues. CDR3 amino acids: CSTSQSTDTQYF. DNA of the CDR3: TGCAGCACCTCCCAGAGCACAGATACGCAGTATTTT.

This chain uses TRBV6-5 with TRBJ2-5; D unresolved. The germline V gene encodes CDR1 MNHEY and CDR2 SVGAGI. The CDR3 is made up of 14 amino acids. V lost 5 bases and J lost 5, with 15 bases in between. The DNA of the CDR3 is TGTGCCAGCAGTCGAGGAATGTCCGCGGAGACCCAGTACTTC. Translating it yields CASSRGMSAETQYF.

About this clone itself: A junction boundary mismatches the germline segment, possibly from a read error. V usage is TRBV29-1 and J usage is TRBJ2-2; possible D gene TRBD2, 6 bases. CDR3 length: 13 amino acids. The germline V gene has CDR1 SQVTM and CDR2 ANQGSEA. The CDR3 sequence is CRLGRDEHRGAVF. DNA of the CDR3: TGCAGGCTCGGGCGGGACGAACACCGGGGAGCTGTTTTT.

V and J are TRBV6-6 and TRBJ1-5; possibly TRBD1 for D (6 bases). This CDR3 comprises 13 residues. CDR1 is MNHNY and CDR2 is SVGAGI in the germline V gene (reference sequence). V shed 8 bases and J shed 1 base, with 9 bases lying between them. In nucleotides, the CDR3 is TGTGCCAGCCTAGACAGGAGCAATCAGCCCCAGCATTTT. It encodes CASLDRSNQPQHF.

The chain couples TRBV6-5 to TRBJ2-1; 8 bases are a match to TRBD2. The germline CDR1 and CDR2 sequences are MNHEY and SVGAGI. The CDR3 length is 14 residues. Trimming at V came to 5 bases and at J to 7 bases, leaving 7 bases not matched to a gene. CDR3: CASSRGLVRNEQFF. The CDR3 nucleotides read TGTGCCAGCAGTCGGGGACTAGTGAGGAATGAGCAGTTCTTC.

The gene calls are TRBV2 and TRBJ2-2, with 11 nucleotides matching TRBD1. The CDR3 sequence is 14 residues long. The ends lost 8 bases at V and 5 bases at J; junction bases unmatched: 4. Germline CDR1 and CDR2: SNHLY and FYNNEI. The CDR3 DNA is TGTGCCAGCTCCCGGGACAGGGGGACCGGGGAGCTGTTTTTT. Translating it yields CASSRDRGTGELFF. Filled out from reference TRBV2 and TRBJ2-2, the complete variable domain reads EPEVTQTPSHQVTQMGQEVILRCVPISNHLYFYWYRQILGQKVEFLVSFYNNEISEKSEIFDDQFSVERPDGSNFTLKIRSTKLEDSAMYFCASSRDRGTGELFFGEGSRLTVL.

The sample holds one count of this clone. The V call is TRBV27, the J call TRBJ2-7; 14 nucleotides line up with TRBD2. Germline CDR1 is MNHEY and CDR2 is SMNVEV (reference sequence). The V segment lost 5 bases and the J segment 9 bases; nucleotides outside the gene matches: 9. The CDR3 is 15 amino acids. CDR3 sequence reads: CASSAGTSGRSGQYF. The DNA of the CDR3 is TGTGCCAGCAGTGCCGGGACTAGCGGGAGATCAGGGCAGTACTTC.